The 18 T cell receptor beta chains listed next were all sequenced from one sample in a study of shared clonotypes between healthy human individuals. Assay: immunoSEQ multiplex PCR; the TCRdb copy retains only in-frame clones and omits some. Of millions of clones in the sample, around 95% were seen once. Sequenced: naive CD4+ T cells sorted from blood. Subset given: CD45RA+ positively selected. These receptors were obtained from a man aged 18-30 years in good health.

V and J are TRBV5-1 and TRBJ1-1; 7 bases line up with TRBD1. This CDR3 has 15 residues. The J segment lost 1 base and the V segment lost 3 bases, leaving 6 bases of the junction unmatched. Germline lookup yields CDR1 SGHRS and CDR2 YFSETQ. CDR3 sequence (DNA): TGCGCCAGCAGCTCCGCAGGGGGGTGGAACACTGAAGCTTTCTTT. Translating gives CASSSAGGWNTEAFF.

The chain couples TRBV7-2 to TRBJ2-7; possible D gene TRBD2, 5 bases. The CDR3 is made up of 14 amino acids. CDR1 is SGHTA and CDR2 is FQGNSA in the germline V gene. V dropped 3 bases and J dropped 5 bases, with 14 bases sitting between them. CDR3 nucleotides: TGTGCCAGCAGCTTTTACGGGGTTCAGAACGAGCAGTACTTC. Translating gives CASSFYGVQNEQYF.

The chain has TRBV9 and TRBJ1-3; D ambiguous. From germline, CDR1 is SGDLS and CDR2 YYNGEE. Trimming took 0 bases from V and 2 from J, leaving 6 bases between them. This CDR3 is 14 amino acids long. This CDR3 reads CASSVAPPGNTIYF. The CDR3, as DNA: TGTGCCAGCAGCGTAGCCCCCCCTGGAAACACCATATATTTT.

The CDR3 loop is CASGSPARTYNEQFF. The DNA for the CDR3 is TGTGCTAGTGGTTCCCCCGCAAGGACCTACAATGAGCAGTTCTTC. This chain connects TRBV12-5 to TRBJ2-1, with no clear D. From germline, CDR1 is LGHNT and CDR2 FRNRAP. The CDR3 is made up of 15 amino acids. Trimming took off 4 bases at V and 2 bases at J, with 12 bases between the two ends.

About this clone itself: Within the sample, other DNA sequences also encode this same CDR3. The gene calls are TRBV18 and TRBJ2-7, with D possibly matching TRBD1 (6 bases). V lost 4 bases, J lost 4 bases, and 8 bases lay in between. CDR1 is KGHSH and CDR2 is LQKENI in the germline V gene. The CDR3 runs 12 residues. The CDR3 sequence is CASSQQGYEQYF. The DNA of the CDR3 is TGTGCCAGCTCACAGCAGGGGTACGAGCAGTACTTC.

This chain uses TRBV29-1 with TRBJ1-1; no definite D call. This CDR3 region has 15 residues. CDR1 is SQVTM, CDR2 ANQGSEA, per germline. The germline V and J ends were trimmed by 4 bases and 0 bases, with 15 bases remaining between them. The CDR3 DNA is TGCAGCGTTGGACACAGAATAGCTATGAACACTGAAGCTTTCTTT. This sequence encodes CSVGHRIAMNTEAFF.

The chain links TRBV6-5 to TRBJ2-7; D is unresolved. CDR1 is MNHEY, CDR2 SVGAGI, per germline. The CDR3 loop spans 12 amino acids. Trimming removed 4 bases at V and 6 bases at J, with 10 bases between. CDR3 coding DNA: TGTGCCAGCAGTTCCAAAAGACGCGAGCAGTACTTC. Protein: CASSSKRREQYF.

The chain links TRBV4-1 to TRBJ2-7; no clear D. Germline loops: CDR1 MGHRA, CDR2 YSYEKL. This CDR3 contains 14 residues. The V end was cut by 4 bases, the J end by 2 bases, with 12 bases between. The CDR3 is CASSLGYWAYEQYF. The CDR3 nucleotides read TGCGCCAGCAGCCTGGGGTACTGGGCCTACGAGCAGTACTTC.

The chain recombines TRBV7-2 with TRBJ1-6; no clear D. This CDR3 has 15 residues. The germline CDR1 and CDR2 sequences are SGHTA and FQGNSA. Trimming took 6 bases from V and 7 from J, leaving 16 bases between them. The CDR3 bases are TGTGCCAGCAGATTAACCGTAGGGATGAATTCACCCCTCCACTTT. Its translation is CASRLTVGMNSPLHF.

The J gene is TRBJ2-3, the V gene TRBV2; D unresolved. Germline V gives CDR1 SNHLY, CDR2 FYNNEI. Trimming left V 6 bases short and J 3 bases short, with 13 bases between. The CDR3 is 14 amino acids. The CDR3, as DNA: TGTGCCAGCAGCCTTATGGGAAATACAGATACGCAGTATTTT. It is translated as CASSLMGNTDTQYF. The full variable domain, rest sourced from reference TRBV2 and TRBJ2-3, is EPEVTQTPSHQVTQMGQEVILRCVPISNHLYFYWYRQILGQKVEFLVSFYNNEISEKSEIFDDQFSVERPDGSNFTLKIRSTKLEDSAMYFCASSLMGNTDTQYFGPGTRLTVL.

This chain joins TRBV4-3 and TRBJ1-5, with 9 bases matching TRBD1. The trim removed 0 bases at V and 9 bases at J, leaving 6 bases unmatched. The CDR3 has 15 residues. The germline gives CDR1 LGHNA, CDR2 YSLEER. CDR3 sequence: CASSQDGQGFSPQHF. CDR3 DNA sequence: TGCGCCAGCAGCCAAGACGGACAGGGGTTTTCGCCCCAGCATTTT.

The genes are TRBV12-5 and TRBJ2-5; 10 positions agree with TRBD2. The CDR3 totals 15 residues. The junction had 3 bases not matched to a gene; V was cut back by 1 base and J by 4 bases. The germline CDR1 and CDR2 sequences are LGHNT and FRNRAP. CDR3 nucleotides: TGTGCTAGTGGTTTGGGCCTAGCGGGGGTAGAGACCCAGTACTTC. Protein sequence: CASGLGLAGVETQYF.

The chain carries TRBV2 and TRBJ1-5, with 8 bases matching TRBD1. CDR3 size: 15 residues. Germline V gene sequence: CDR1 SNHLY, CDR2 FYNNEI. J was trimmed by 5 bases and V by 6 bases; bases with no gene match: 9. The CDR3 sequence is CASREGQVGHQPQHF. The CDR3 DNA reads as TGTGCCAGCAGGGAGGGACAGGTGGGACATCAGCCCCAGCATTTT.

The chain employs TRBV2 and TRBJ2-7, with 7 bases lining up with TRBD1. V trimming: 7 bases; J trimming: 3 bases; junction bases outside the gene matches: 18. Germline CDR1 and CDR2: SNHLY and FYNNEI. The CDR3 is 17 amino acids. The CDR3 DNA reads as TGTGCCAGCAACCGATACGGGCAGACAAGGGGGCTCTACGAGCAGTACTTC. Residues: CASNRYGQTRGLYEQYF.

This clone has only one observation. Within the sample, other DNA sequences also encode this same CDR3. The V call is TRBV18, the J call TRBJ2-5; no reliable D call. Germline assignment: CDR1 KGHSH and CDR2 LQKENI. Trimming left V 2 bases short and J 2 bases short, with 3 bases between. The CDR3 has 12 residues. The CDR3 sequence: CASSPAQETQYF. The CDR3 DNA reads as TGTGCCAGCTCACCAGCGCAAGAGACCCAGTACTTC.

V usage is TRBV6-4 and J usage is TRBJ2-7, with 8 bases lining up with TRBD1. Germline assignment: CDR1 MRHNA and CDR2 SNTAGT. After removal of 4 bases from V and 0 bases from J, the junction contained 8 bases not matched to a gene. The CDR3 consists of 16 residues. CDR3 in amino acids: CASSAPSDRDSYEQYF. CDR3 nucleotide sequence: TGTGCCAGCAGTGCCCCATCGGACAGGGACTCCTACGAGCAGTACTTC.

This clone was counted a single time. The rearrangement joins TRBV15 to TRBJ2-7; D is undetermined. The CDR3 contains 16 residues. CDR1 is LNHNV and CDR2 is YYDKDF in the germline V gene (reference sequence). Trimming stripped 0 bases from V and 0 bases from J, with 12 bases between. The CDR3 coding sequence is TGTGCCACCAGCAGAGATATCATGGGCCTCTCCTACGAGCAGTACTTC. Amino acid sequence: CATSRDIMGLSYEQYF.

The chain links TRBV5-4 to TRBJ1-1, with D hard to call. Germline V gene lookup returns CDR1 SGHNT and CDR2 YYREEE (reference sequence). This CDR3 contains 16 residues. Trimming removed 6 bases from V and 1 base from J, with 19 bases in between. The DNA for the CDR3 is TGTGCCAGCAATGGAGCGGCAGGCACACCGAACACTGAAGCTTTCTTT. Translated: CASNGAAGTPNTEAFF.